The source of this TCR beta chain is a study of monozygotic twins with inflammatory bowel disease. TCRdb re-called the 5' RACE reads; one entry per CDR3 protein, DNA not given. This sample's clone table lists some 150,000 distinct CDR3 sequences. The CDR3 is 13 amino acids. Germline loops: CDR1 SNHLY, CDR2 FYNNEI. The origin of this receptor is a human donor with ulcerative colitis or Crohn's disease, or a healthy co-twin of an affected twin (not recorded which). The chain combines TRBV2 with TRBJ2-1; TCRdb lists TRBD1, though no DNA is available to test this call. Sequencing used blood. The CDR3 loop reads CASSRQGADEQFF.